Listed below are T cell receptor beta chains from one sample, sequenced in a study of radiotherapy plus CTLA-4 blockade in lung cancer. Libraries were prepared by immunoSEQ multiplex PCR; TCRdb keeps only in-frame clonotypes and omits some of them. The sample lists tens of thousands of clones, 60% to 75% occurring once. This material consisted of peripheral blood, taken from a patient treated with radiotherapy plus ipilimumab. These receptors were collected from a human donor with non-small cell lung cancer whose response to radiotherapy plus ipilimumab could not be evaluated. Each CDR3 is given with its conserved first and last residue. The order of the fields is CDR3 DNA, CDR3 protein, V gene, J gene, D gene, clone size. D genes are given only for firm matches. A clone size is listed for some rows: how often the clone was seen (once, few, many), or a class if it is expanded.

DNA: TGCGCCAGCAGCTTACGGCAGGGGGACACCGGGGAGCTGTTTTTT
CDR3: CASSLRQGDTGELFF
V: TRBV5-1
J: TRBJ2-2
D: TRBD1
size: -

DNA: TGTGCCAGCAGCTCCGCTACGCGGGGGGGCATTCAGTACTTC
CDR3: CASSSATRGGIQYF
V: TRBV5-6
J: TRBJ2-4
D: TRBD2
size: -

DNA: TGTGCCAGCATTGGACAGGGGTATATTACTTATGGCTACACCTTC
CDR3: CASIGQGYITYGYTF
V: TRBV6-1
J: TRBJ1-2
D: TRBD1
size: -

DNA: TGCGCCAGCAGCTGGGGACTAGCGGGAGTTTTTGGGGCCAACGTCCTGACTTTC
CDR3: CASSWGLAGVFGANVLTF
V: TRBV5-1
J: TRBJ2-6
D: TRBD2
size: -

DNA: TGCGCCAGCAGGAAAGGGACAGGGGGCCCCAACGAGCAGTACTTC
CDR3: CASRKGTGGPNEQYF
V: TRBV5-1
J: TRBJ2-7
D: TRBD1
size: -

DNA: TGTGCCAGCAGTTTAGGGACAGGGTTCACTGAAGCTTTCTTT
CDR3: CASSLGTGFTEAFF
V: TRBV28
J: TRBJ1-1
D: TRBD1
size: medium-sized

DNA: TGTGCCAGCAGCTTACTCAATGAGCAGTTCTTC
CDR3: CASSLLNEQFF
V: TRBV7-9
J: TRBJ2-1
D: -
size: -

DNA: TGTGCCAGCAGAGCGGCCGGGACAGGGGTAGGAGAGCAGTACTTC
CDR3: CASRAAGTGVGEQYF
V: TRBV2
J: TRBJ2-7
D: TRBD1
size: -

DNA: TGTGCCAGCAGGAGACTAGCGGGGGACAATGAGCAGTTCTTC
CDR3: CASRRLAGDNEQFF
V: TRBV6-6
J: TRBJ2-1
D: TRBD2
size: -

DNA: TGTGCCAGCAGTTCCGGACAGGTTTATGGCTACACCTTC
CDR3: CASSSGQVYGYTF
V: TRBV28
J: TRBJ1-2
D: TRBD1
size: -

DNA: TGTGCCAGCAGTGTATTTAGCGGGAGTCCAGTATACGAGCAGTACTTC
CDR3: CASSVFSGSPVYEQYF
V: TRBV2
J: TRBJ2-7
D: TRBD2
size: -

DNA: TGTGCCATCAGCCAGTTACTAGCGGGAGTGAACGAGCAGTACTTC
CDR3: CAISQLLAGVNEQYF
V: TRBV10-3
J: TRBJ2-7
D: TRBD2
size: -

DNA: TGTGCCATCAGTGAGTCGCGGGGGGACGGGGGCTACACCTTC
CDR3: CAISESRGDGGYTF
V: TRBV10-3
J: TRBJ1-2
D: -
size: few

DNA: TGTGCCAGCAGACGGGACAGGTCGGACACTGAAGCTTTCTTT
CDR3: CASRRDRSDTEAFF
V: TRBV6-1
J: TRBJ1-1
D: TRBD1
size: -

DNA: TGTGCCAGCAGCGGGGGAACTAGCGGGCCTTACAATGAGCAGTTCTTC
CDR3: CASSGGTSGPYNEQFF
V: TRBV5-6
J: TRBJ2-1
D: TRBD2
size: -

DNA: TGTGCCAGCAGTTACCGAGCAGGGGGCGAGCAGTACTTC
CDR3: CASSYRAGGEQYF
V: TRBV6-6
J: TRBJ2-7
D: TRBD1
size: -

DNA: TGTGCCAGCAGCGTAGACGAACTGGTACTATCCGACCAAGAGACCCAGTACTTC
CDR3: CASSVDELVLSDQETQYF
V: TRBV9
J: TRBJ2-5
D: -
size: once

DNA: TGTGCCAGCGGTTCCAGGACAGGTTACAATGAGCAGTTCTTC
CDR3: CASGSRTGYNEQFF
V: TRBV28
J: TRBJ2-1
D: TRBD1
size: -

DNA: TGTGCCAGCAGCTTGGGGTGGGGGGGGATCGAGCAGTACTTC
CDR3: CASSLGWGGIEQYF
V: TRBV5-6
J: TRBJ2-7
D: TRBD2
size: -

DNA: TGCGCCAGCAGCCAACTAGCGGGAGCCCAAACCGGGGAGCTGTTTTTT
CDR3: CASSQLAGAQTGELFF
V: TRBV4-3
J: TRBJ2-2
D: TRBD2
size: -

DNA: TGTGCCAGCAGCGACTCCGGGACTAAGCCCTACAATGAGCAGTTCTTC
CDR3: CASSDSGTKPYNEQFF
V: TRBV9
J: TRBJ2-1
D: TRBD2
size: -

DNA: TGTGCCAGTAGTATAGATTGGACAGGGTGGTCGGCTAATGAAAAACTGTTTTTT
CDR3: CASSIDWTGWSANEKLFF
V: TRBV19
J: TRBJ1-4
D: TRBD1
size: -

DNA: TGTGCCAGCAGTTACTTCTATGGGCCGACTGAAGCTTTCTTT
CDR3: CASSYFYGPTEAFF
V: TRBV6-5
J: TRBJ1-1
D: -
size: few